A single sample is the source of the 21 T cell receptor beta chains below, sequenced in a study of T cell changes during pregnancy in multiple sclerosis. Sequencing used immunoSEQ multiplex PCR; TCRdb keeps in-frame clones, though not all of them. The sample has fewer than 95,000 clones; 90% to 95% are singletons. The sample here was peripheral blood, taken in the third trimester of pregnancy. The receptors were gathered from a female donor with multiple sclerosis, enrolled in a pregnancy study.

The gene calls are TRBV28 and TRBJ2-2; D perhaps matches TRBD2 (5 bases). The V and J ends lost 2 bases and 7 bases respectively, with 8 bases between them. The V gene's germline CDR1 is MDHEN and CDR2 SYDVKM. The CDR3 spans 13 residues. The CDR3 coding sequence is TGTGCCAGCAGTTTAGCAGCGGACGGGGAGCTGTTTTTT. Its translation: CASSLAADGELFF. Variable domain in full (rest from reference TRBV28 and TRBJ2-2): DVKVTQSSRYLVKRTGEKVFLECVQDMDHENMFWYRQDPGLGLRLIYFSYDVKMKEKGDIPEGYSVSREKKERFSLILESASTNQTSMYLCASSLAADGELFFGEGSRLTVL.

CDR3 nucleotides: TGTGCCAGCTCACCTTCACAGGGCCCTTGGAAACTGTTTTTT. Translated: CASSPSQGPWKLFF. The chain has TRBV18 and TRBJ1-4, with D tentatively TRBD1 (6 bases). The V gene lost 3 bases and the J gene lost 11 bases, with 16 bases spanning the gap. The CDR3 consists of 14 residues. CDR1 and CDR2 from the germline V gene are KGHSH and LQKENI.

The chain has TRBV6-5 and TRBJ2-7; 10 nucleotides align to TRBD1. The CDR3 loop spans 13 amino acids. The V gene end was trimmed by 5 bases and the J gene end by 9 bases; junction bases not matched to a gene: 7. Germline CDR1 reads MNHEY; CDR2 reads SVGAGI. The CDR3 spells CASSHGDRGGQYF. DNA of the CDR3: TGTGCCAGCAGTCACGGGGACAGGGGTGGGCAGTACTTC.

The chain employs TRBV12-5 and TRBJ2-1; possible D gene TRBD2, 5 bases. The V end lost 1 base, the J end lost 0 bases, and 16 bases lay between the germline ends. There are 18 residues in the CDR3. Germline V gene data show CDR1 as LGHNT and CDR2 as FRNRAP. The CDR3 here is CASGLEEISESSYNEQFF. CDR3 sequence (DNA): TGTGCTAGTGGTTTGGAAGAGATTAGCGAGAGCTCCTACAATGAGCAGTTCTTC.

This chain connects TRBV7-9 to TRBJ2-5, with 10 positions matching TRBD2. CDR1 SEHNR and CDR2 FQNEAQ come from the germline V gene (reference sequence). The CDR3 is 17 amino acids. V lost 3 bases, J lost 3 bases, and 10 bases stayed unmatched. In DNA form, the CDR3 reads TGTGCCAGCAGCTTTCCTGCGGATAGCGGGAGGAAAGAGACCCAGTACTTC. This codes for CASSFPADSGRKETQYF.

The chain employs TRBV7-2 and TRBJ1-1; D not resolved. Germline V gene sequence: CDR1 SGHTA, CDR2 FQGNSA. The CDR3 is made up of 14 amino acids. Trimming shortened V by 2 bases and J by 0 bases, and 7 bases separated the two germline ends. The CDR3 DNA reads as TGTGCCAGCAGCTTACTATCCTTGAACACTGAAGCTTTCTTT. The encoded protein is CASSLLSLNTEAFF.

The rearrangement joins TRBV7-9 to TRBJ1-1, with D possibly matching TRBD1 (5 bases). Germline lookup yields CDR1 SEHNR and CDR2 FQNEAQ (reference sequence). Trimming stripped 4 bases from V and 1 base from J, with 13 bases between. This CDR3 has 15 residues. For the CDR3, the DNA is TGTGCCAGCAGCTCAGCCCAACAGGCGAACACTGAAGCTTTCTTT. Translating it yields CASSSAQQANTEAFF.

This chain connects TRBV19 to TRBJ1-5; D possibly corresponds to TRBD1 (5 bases). Germline CDR1 LNHDA, CDR2 SQIVND (reference sequence). Trimming pared 1 base from V and 0 bases from J, leaving 13 bases between. This CDR3 spans 17 amino acids. The CDR3, as DNA: TGTGCCAGTAGTATAGCCCTCGGACACCTTAGCAATCAGCCCCAGCATTTT. It yields the protein CASSIALGHLSNQPQHF.

The chain uses TRBV28 and TRBJ2-7, with D possibly TRBD1 on 6 matching bases. The CDR3 length is 12 residues. CDR1 MDHEN and CDR2 SYDVKM come from the germline V gene. The ends were cut back, 3 bases at V and 7 bases at J, with 10 bases in the middle. As DNA, the CDR3 is TGTGCCAGCAGTTTTCAGGGGCTGGAGCAGTACTTC. Encoded protein: CASSFQGLEQYF.

This sequence joins TRBV7-2 and TRBJ2-3, with TRBD2 identical over 7 bases. This CDR3 is 15 amino acids long. Looked up from germline, CDR1 is SGHTA and CDR2 is FQGNSA. V trimming: 1 base; J trimming: 6 bases; junction bases outside the gene matches: 7. The CDR3 DNA is TGTGCCAGCAGCTTAGACGGGAGGAGCTCTGATACGCAGTATTTT. This codes for CASSLDGRSSDTQYF.

About this clone: Mismatch with germline at one junction end may stem from a read error. The chain carries TRBV7-3 and TRBJ2-5; TRBD2 aligns across 8 bases. The CDR3 covers 13 residues. Germline CDR1 and CDR2: SGHTA and FQGTGA. The CDR3 sequence: CASSITGGKTQYF. Here the CDR3 DNA reads TGTGCCAGCAGCATAACGGGGGGGAAGACCCAGTACTTC. Using reference TRBV7-3 and TRBJ2-5 for the parts outside the CDR3, the full variable domain is GAGVSQTPSNKVTEKGKYVELRCDPISGHTALYWYRQSLGQGPEFLIYFQGTGAADDSGLPNDRFFAVRPEGSVSTLKIQRTERGDSAVYLCASSITGGKTQYFGPGTRLLVL.

The chain links TRBV16 to TRBJ2-5; 12 nucleotides align to TRBD2. The CDR3 runs 19 residues. The germline V gene has CDR1 KGHSY and CDR2 FQNENV. With 0 bases clipped from V and 0 bases from J, the junction kept 8 bases outside the gene matches. Here the CDR3 reads CASSQSAPGTSGYQETQYF. The CDR3 coding sequence is TGTGCCAGCAGCCAATCCGCGCCCGGGACTAGCGGGTACCAAGAGACCCAGTACTTC.

The gene calls are TRBV7-2 and TRBJ2-3; 10 bases line up with TRBD2. J lost 6 bases, V lost 4 bases, and 4 bases had no gene match. The CDR3 extends over 14 amino acids. Germline CDR1 is SGHTA and CDR2 is FQGNSA. The CDR3 DNA reads as TGTGCCAGCAGCTCGGGACTAGCGTTGGATACGCAGTATTTT. Its protein is CASSSGLALDTQYF. The complete variable domain, with remaining parts taken from reference TRBV7-2 and TRBJ2-3, reads GAGVSQSPSNKVTEKGKDVELRCDPISGHTALYWYRQSLGQGLEFLIYFQGNSAPDKSGLPSDRFSAERTGGSVSTLTIQRTQQEDSAVYLCASSSGLALDTQYFGPGTRLTVL.

The chain employs TRBV27 and TRBJ2-7, with 10 nucleotides matching TRBD2. Per the germline V gene, CDR1 is MNHEY and CDR2 is SMNVEV (reference sequence). Unmatched junction bases numbered 0, after V lost 2 bases and J lost 5 bases. This CDR3 has 13 residues. The CDR3 loop is CASSLLAGDEQYF. The CDR3 DNA follows: TGTGCCAGCAGTTTACTAGCGGGAGACGAGCAGTACTTC.

The J gene is TRBJ2-7, the V gene TRBV14, with 8 nucleotides matching TRBD1. V dropped 4 bases and J dropped 5; count of bases not matched to a gene: 4. Germline CDR1 is SGHDN and CDR2 is FVKESK. This CDR3 is 13 amino acids long. CDR3 sequence: CASSRTGSDEQYF. DNA for the CDR3: TGTGCCAGCAGCCGGACAGGGTCGGACGAGCAGTACTTC.

The chain couples TRBV18 to TRBJ2-3, with D perhaps TRBD2 (5 bases). Germline V lookup: CDR1 KGHSH, CDR2 LQKENI. Trimming pared 1 base from V and 6 bases from J, leaving 5 bases between. There are 12 residues in the CDR3. The CDR3 spells CASSPRGDTQYF. The CDR3 region has the DNA TGTGCCAGCTCACCACGAGGGGATACGCAGTATTTT.

The chain employs TRBV5-6 and TRBJ1-2; the match to TRBD1 covers 8 bases. Germline CDR1 reads SGHDT; CDR2 reads YYEEEE. The V gene end was trimmed by 1 base and the J gene end by 3 bases; junction bases not matched to a gene: 5. CDR3 size: 15 residues. This chain's CDR3 is CASSLQGQVYYGYTF. As DNA, the CDR3 is TGTGCCAGCAGCTTGCAGGGACAGGTTTACTATGGCTACACCTTC.

The chain has TRBV5-6 and TRBJ1-1, with a possible D match to TRBD1 (5 bases). Germline CDR1 SGHDT, CDR2 YYEEEE. The CDR3 loop spans 16 amino acids. The V end was cut by 2 bases, the J end by 0 bases, with 14 bases between. The DNA of the CDR3 is TGTGCCAGCAGCTTAGTGACAGCCTCAATGAACACTGAAGCTTTCTTT. This encodes CASSLVTASMNTEAFF.

V is TRBV10-3 and J is TRBJ1-3; weak D call: TRBD1 (5 bases). The CDR3 contains 13 residues. CDR1 is ENHRY, CDR2 SYGVKD, per germline. The germline V and J ends were trimmed by 0 bases and 6 bases, with 6 bases remaining between them. The CDR3, as DNA: TGTGCCATCAGTGAGTCAGGGGAAAACACCATATATTTT. Translation: CAISESGENTIYF.

The chain recombines TRBV19 with TRBJ2-2; 8 bases agree with TRBD1. V was clipped by 3 bases and J by 5 bases; unmatched bases: 5. The CDR3 has 15 amino acids. Germline lookup yields CDR1 LNHDA and CDR2 SQIVND (reference sequence). The CDR3, as DNA: TGTGCCAGTAGTATTTGGACAGGGCGGACCGGGGAGCTGTTTTTT. This codes for CASSIWTGRTGELFF.

V usage is TRBV29-1 and J usage is TRBJ2-6; no clear D gene. From germline, CDR1 is SQVTM and CDR2 ANQGSEA. The length of the CDR3 is 15 residues. The germline V and J ends were trimmed by 4 bases and 0 bases, with 10 bases remaining between them. This chain's CDR3 is CSVGLFSSGANVLTF. The CDR3 DNA follows: TGCAGCGTTGGACTGTTTAGCTCTGGGGCCAACGTCCTGACTTTC.